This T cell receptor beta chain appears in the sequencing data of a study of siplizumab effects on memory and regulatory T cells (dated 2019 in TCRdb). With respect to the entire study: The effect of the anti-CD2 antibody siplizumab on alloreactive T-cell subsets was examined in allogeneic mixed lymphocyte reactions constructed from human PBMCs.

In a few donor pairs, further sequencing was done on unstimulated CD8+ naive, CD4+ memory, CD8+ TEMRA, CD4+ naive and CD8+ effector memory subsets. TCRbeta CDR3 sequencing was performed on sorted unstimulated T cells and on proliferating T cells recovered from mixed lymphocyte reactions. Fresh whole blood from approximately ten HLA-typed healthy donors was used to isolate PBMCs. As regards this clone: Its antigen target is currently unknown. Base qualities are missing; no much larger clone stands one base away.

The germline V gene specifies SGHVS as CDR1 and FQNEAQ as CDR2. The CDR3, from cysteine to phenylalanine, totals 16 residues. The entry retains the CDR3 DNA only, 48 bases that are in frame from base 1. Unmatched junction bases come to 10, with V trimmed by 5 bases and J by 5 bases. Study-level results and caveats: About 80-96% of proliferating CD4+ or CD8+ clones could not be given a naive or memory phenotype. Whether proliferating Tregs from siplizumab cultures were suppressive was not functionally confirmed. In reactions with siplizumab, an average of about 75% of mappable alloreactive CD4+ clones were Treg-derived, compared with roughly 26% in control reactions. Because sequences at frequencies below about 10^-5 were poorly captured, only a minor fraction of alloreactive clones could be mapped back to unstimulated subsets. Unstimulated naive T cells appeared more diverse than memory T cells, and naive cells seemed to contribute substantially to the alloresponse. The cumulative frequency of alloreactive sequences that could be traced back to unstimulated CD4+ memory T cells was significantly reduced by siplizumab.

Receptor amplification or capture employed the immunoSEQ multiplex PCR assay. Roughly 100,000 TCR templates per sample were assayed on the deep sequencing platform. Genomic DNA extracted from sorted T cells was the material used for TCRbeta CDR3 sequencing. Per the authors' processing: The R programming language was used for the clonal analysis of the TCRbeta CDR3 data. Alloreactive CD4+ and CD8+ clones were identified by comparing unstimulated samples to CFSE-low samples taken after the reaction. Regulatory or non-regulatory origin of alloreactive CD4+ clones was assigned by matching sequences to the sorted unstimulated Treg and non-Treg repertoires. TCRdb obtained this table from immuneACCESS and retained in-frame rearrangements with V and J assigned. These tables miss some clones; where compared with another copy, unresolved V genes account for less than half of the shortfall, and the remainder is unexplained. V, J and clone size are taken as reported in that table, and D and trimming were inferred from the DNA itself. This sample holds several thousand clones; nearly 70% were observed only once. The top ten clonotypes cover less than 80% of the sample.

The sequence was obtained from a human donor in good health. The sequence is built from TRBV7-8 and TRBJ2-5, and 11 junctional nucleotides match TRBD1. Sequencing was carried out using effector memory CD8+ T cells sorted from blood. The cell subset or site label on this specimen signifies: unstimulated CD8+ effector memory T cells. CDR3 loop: CASSPGQGAFGETQYF. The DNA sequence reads TGTGCCAGCAGCCCCGGACAGGGGGCCTTCGGGGAGACCCAGTACTTC.